Listed below are T cell receptor beta chains from one sample, sequenced in a study of T-cell reconstitution after alpha-beta-depleted transplantation in children. TCRdb recomputed calls from the PCR reads with MiXCR, one row per CDR3 protein. Of some 8,000 distinct CDR3 sequences detected, 25% to 35% appear once; the ten largest clones hold 2% to 2.5%. Source: peripheral blood, taken 60 days after TCRalphabeta/CD19-depleted stem cell transplant. The receptors here all came from a boy in the first two years of life who had a stem cell transplant for SCID, so the T cells may come from the graft donor. The CDR3 runs from the conserved cysteine through the conserved F or W. The D gene is left open where the match is weak. Clone size is shown for a subset of rows, as once, few, many or a class of expanded clone.

>medium-sized|TRBJ2-7|TRBV12-3/TRBV12-4|TRBD1
CASSFSREGQFYEQYF
TGTGCCAGCAGTTTCTCCAGAGAGGGACAGTTCTACGAGCAGTACTTC
>many|TRBJ1-2|TRBV18|.
CASSPLRGAYYGYTF
TGTGCCAGCTCACCCCTACGGGGAGCCTACTATGGCTACACCTTC
>.|TRBJ2-5|TRBV12-3/TRBV12-4|.
CASNLSRGGKDAQYF
TGTGCCAGCAACCTCTCGAGGGGGGGTAAAGATGCCCAGTACTTC
>medium-sized|TRBJ1-4|TRBV11-2|.
CASSKRRALNEKLFF
TGTGCCAGCAGCAAGCGGCGGGCTCTTAATGAAAAACTGTTTTTT
>.|TRBJ1-5|TRBV5-3|.
CAMSSGLLCVLLNQPQHF
TGTGCCATGAGCTCCGGGCTCCTCTGCGTGCTACTGAATCAGCCCCAGCATTTT
>.|TRBJ2-1|TRBV24-1|TRBD1
CATSDSGQGKFF
TGTGCCACCAGTGATTCGGGACAGGGGAAGTTCTTC
>once|TRBJ2-3|TRBV6-5|.
CASSSPLGDTQYF
TGTGCCAGCAGTTCCCCACTGGGGGATACGCAGTATTTT
>medium-sized|TRBJ1-5|TRBV27|.
CASSCRQWNQPQHF
TGTGCCAGCAGTTGCAGACAATGGAATCAGCCCCAGCATTTT
>once|TRBJ2-4|TRBV4-1|TRBD1
CASSQGTGAKNIQYF
TGCGCCAGCAGCCAAGGGACAGGGGCCAAAAACATTCAGTACTTC
>.|TRBJ2-2|TRBV3-1|.
CASSPHTSKYTGELFF
TGTGCCAGCAGCCCCCACACTAGCAAGTACACCGGGGAGCTGTTTTTT
>.|TRBJ2-7|TRBV11-2|.
CASSFTVVPYEQYF
TGTGCCAGCAGCTTCACAGTGGTGCCTTACGAGCAGTACTTC
>.|TRBJ2-1|TRBV7-9|.
CASVTSRGQAKNEQFF
TGTGCCAGCGTAACGTCGAGGGGTCAGGCCAAGAATGAGCAGTTCTTC
>many|TRBJ2-7|TRBV19|TRBD1
CASSIDLRDSYEQYF
TGTGCCAGTAGTATAGATCTCCGGGACAGCTACGAGCAGTACTTC
>medium-sized|TRBJ1-5|TRBV5-1|.
CASSFPVPGDQPQHF
TGCGCCAGCAGCTTCCCCGTTCCGGGTGATCAGCCCCAGCATTTT
>many|TRBJ1-1|TRBV18|.
CASSQGQGDAGEAFF
TGTGCCAGCTCCCAGGGTCAGGGAGACGCCGGTGAAGCTTTCTTT
>.|TRBJ2-3|TRBV29-1|.
CSVEEGKGSTDTQYF
TGCAGCGTTGAAGAAGGAAAGGGATCGACAGATACGCAGTATTTT
>.|TRBJ2-7|TRBV27|.
CASSLSERPRSYEQYF
TGTGCCAGCAGTTTATCAGAGCGGCCGCGGTCCTACGAGCAGTACTTC
>many|TRBJ1-6|TRBV6-5|.
CASSYETPSFDNSPLHF
TGTGCCAGCAGTTACGAGACACCTTCTTTTGATAATTCACCCCTCCACTTT
>medium-sized|TRBJ1-4|TRBV9|.
CASSLDKDTTATNEKLFF
TGTGCCAGCAGCCTGGATAAGGACACAACTGCAACTAATGAAAAACTGTTTTTT
>medium-sized|TRBJ2-2|TRBV6-2/TRBV6-3|.
CASRRRVVGTGELFF
TGTGCCAGCAGGCGCCGAGTGGTAGGCACCGGGGAGCTGTTTTTT
>.|TRBJ2-7|TRBV5-1|TRBD1
CASSFLDRAYEQYF
TGCGCCAGCAGCTTCCTGGACAGGGCCTACGAGCAGTACTTC
>medium-sized|TRBJ2-3|TRBV12-5|.
CASGLARGHGTQYF
TGTGCTAGTGGTTTGGCAAGGGGCCACGGAACGCAGTATTTT
>medium-sized|TRBJ1-1|TRBV12-3/TRBV12-4|.
CASSWEDTEAFF
TGTGCCAGCAGTTGGGAAGACACTGAAGCTTTCTTT
>many|TRBJ2-7|TRBV20-1|TRBD1
CSASSPRGREQYF
TGCAGTGCTAGTTCACCGAGGGGGCGCGAGCAGTACTTC
>many|TRBJ1-2|TRBV6-5|TRBD1
CASNFRDREWVKGKRDGYTF
TGTGCCAGCAACTTCCGGGACAGGGAGTGGGTTAAGGGAAAGCGGGATGGCTACACCTTC
>few|TRBJ2-3|TRBV12-3/TRBV12-4|.
CASRQYTDTQYF
TGTGCCAGCAGGCAGTACACAGATACGCAGTATTTT
>medium-sized|TRBJ2-7|TRBV7-9|.
CASSSFGTTSKEQYF
TGTGCCAGCAGCTCATTCGGGACGACGAGCAAGGAGCAGTACTTC
>many|TRBJ2-4|TRBV7-9|.
CASSLAGMTEKAKNIQYF
TGTGCCAGCAGCTTAGCCGGTATGACAGAGAAAGCCAAAAACATTCAGTACTTC
>once|TRBJ2-3|TRBV5-1|.
CASSHGTTDTQYF
TGCGCCAGCAGCCATGGGACAACAGATACGCAGTATTTT
>.|TRBJ2-1|TRBV4-2|.
CASTGTSGSYNEQFF
TGTGCCAGTACCGGGACTTCGGGCTCCTACAATGAGCAGTTCTTC
>.|TRBJ2-1|TRBV5-1|TRBD2
CASSYGTSGQTYNEQFF
TGCGCCAGCAGTTACGGGACTAGCGGGCAAACCTACAATGAGCAGTTCTTC
>medium-sized|TRBJ2-2|TRBV6-5|.
CASSYSPTGRAGELFF
TGTGCCAGCAGTTACTCCCCGACCGGTCGGGCCGGGGAGCTGTTTTTT
>medium-sized|TRBJ1-2|TRBV10-3|TRBD1
CAIRGQGDYGYTF
TGTGCCATCAGAGGACAGGGGGACTATGGCTACACCTTC
>.|TRBJ2-1|TRBV20-1|TRBD2
CSARDAGDREQFF
TGCAGTGCTAGAGACGCGGGAGATAGAGAGCAGTTCTTC
>.|TRBJ2-7|TRBV6-1|TRBD2
CASRASGLYEQYF
TGTGCCAGCAGGGCTAGCGGCCTCTACGAGCAGTACTTC
>many|TRBJ1-1|TRBV19|TRBD1
CASNRGRDRGNNTEAFF
TGTGCCAGTAACCGGGGAAGGGACAGGGGGAACAACACTGAAGCTTTCTTT
>medium-sized|TRBJ2-1|TRBV6-2/TRBV6-3|.
CASRNPFNEQFF
TGTGCCAGCAGGAACCCCTTCAATGAGCAGTTCTTC
>once|TRBJ1-1|TRBV5-1|.
CASSPTGTSRKAFF
TGCGCCAGCAGCCCTACCGGGACTTCCAGGAAAGCTTTCTTT
>.|TRBJ2-5|TRBV24-1|.
CATSDLLGVQYF
TGTGCCACCAGTGATTTACTTGGGGTCCAGTACTTC
>.|TRBJ1-1|TRBV11-2|.
CASSLSSEAFF
TGTGCCAGCAGCTTAAGCAGTGAAGCTTTCTTT
>.|TRBJ2-2|TRBV12-3/TRBV12-4|.
CASSFGKANTGELFF
TGTGCCAGCAGTTTCGGGAAGGCAAACACCGGGGAGCTGTTTTTT
>few|TRBJ1-1|TRBV11-2|TRBD1
CASSLGRTGLNTEAFF
TGTGCCAGCAGCTTAGGCCGGACAGGGTTGAACACTGAAGCTTTCTTT
>medium-sized|TRBJ1-5|TRBV10-1|.
CASRAGWGQPQHF
TGCGCCAGCAGGGCAGGGTGGGGCCAGCCCCAGCATTTT
>medium-sized|TRBJ2-7|TRBV7-9|TRBD1
CASSLWDREGEQYF
TGTGCCAGCAGCTTATGGGACAGGGAAGGCGAGCAGTACTTC
>medium-sized|TRBJ1-3|TRBV7-9|.
CASSLRAAGLSGNTIYF
TGTGCCAGCAGCTTACGCGCCGCGGGTCTCTCTGGAAACACCATATATTTT
>few|TRBJ2-7|TRBV10-1|.
CASSDGQIGGEQYF
TGCGCCAGCAGTGATGGTCAAATCGGGGGCGAGCAGTACTTC
>.|TRBJ1-2|TRBV12-3/TRBV12-4|TRBD1
CASSQARTGEHGYTF
TGTGCCAGCAGTCAGGCCCGGACAGGGGAGCATGGCTACACCTTC
>.|TRBJ1-6|TRBV20-1|TRBD1
CSAKDRAYNSPLHF
TGCAGTGCTAAGGACAGGGCCTATAATTCACCCCTCCACTTT
>.|TRBJ2-4|TRBV10-3|.
CAIGGGTAKNIQYF
TGTGCCATCGGGGGCGGGACCGCCAAAAACATTCAGTACTTC
>medium-sized|TRBJ2-3|TRBV10-2|.
CASSESGTVSTDTQYF
TGCGCCAGCAGTGAGTCGGGGACGGTGAGCACAGATACGCAGTATTTT
>.|TRBJ2-5|TRBV7-9|.
CASCTRDLEETQYF
TGTGCCAGCTGCACCCGGGACTTAGAAGAGACCCAGTACTTC
>many|TRBJ1-1|TRBV19|.
CASSIPRFGFTEAFF
TGTGCCAGTAGTATTCCGAGGTTCGGGTTCACTGAAGCTTTCTTT